The T cell receptor (beta chain) described here comes from a study of blood T cells in healthy people across ages (dated by TCRdb to between 2014 and 2017). In the study overall: Template switching captured roughly one uniquely barcoded TCR beta cDNA molecule per two T cells in model experiments. To track age-related changes in TCR beta repertoire diversity, the study relied on deep sequencing normalized with unique cDNA molecular identifiers. Donors of different ages were randomly distributed across sequencing lanes to avoid experimental bias. The study analyzed two additional independent replicas of 1 million unique cDNA reads from the same blood draw for two donors, one aged 18 to 29 and one aged 80 or older. Donors were grouped into four age groups: young (average approximately 15 years), middle-aged (less than 40), aged (62) and long-lived (approximately 82). The paper as a whole reports these results and caveats: Estimates of total diversity based on one million sequenced T cells were considered lower bounds and underestimates. Because donor CMV infection status was unknown, age-related changes in expanded clonotypes were potentially confounded. Compared with the aged group, the long-lived group had more naive CD4+ T cells, fewer expanded clones and increased TCR diversity, a pattern suggesting age selection. Since profiling was done on bulk unsorted PBMCs, naive and antigen-experienced compartments could not be conclusively compared. A strong correlation was found between observed TCR beta diversity and the percentage of naive T cells measured by flow cytometry. As age increased, observed TCR beta diversity per million T cells dropped in a roughly linear way, and a significant reduction was already evident by age about 36.

Systemically healthy Caucasian individuals from Russia, 39 in total and aged 6 to 90 years, were included as donors. Roughly 9 milliliters of peripheral blood were drawn from each donor into EDTA-treated Vacutainer tubes. Ficoll-Paque density-gradient centrifugation was used to isolate PBMCs, with at least 7 million per sample. Total RNA was extracted from PBMCs with Trizol reagent, with at least 6 micrograms obtained per sample. Naive CD45RAhigh/CD27high T cell percentages were measured by flow cytometry on a PBMC aliquot from every donor. Library generation was performed with 5' RACE. Sequenced using an Illumina HiSeq 2500. A second PCR of roughly 6 to 12 cycles was run with a J-beta primer mix and a sample-barcoded 5' primer. A template-switch 5' adaptor carrying 12 random nucleotides introduced a unique molecular identifier onto each TCR beta cDNA molecule. Each sample yielded at least 3 million CDR3-containing paired-end reads. First-strand cDNA was synthesized from all RNA with the Mint cDNA synthesis kit, primed by a TRBC-specific oligonucleotide. Following uracil-DNA glycosylase treatment, all cDNA underwent a first 18-cycle PCR with the universal primers M1SS and BC2_uni_R. Regarding the original processing steps: For normalization, 1 million high-quality reads, each with a distinct molecular identifier, were randomly selected from each sample. Instead of being binned into consensus sequences, reads that shared molecular identifiers were thrown out. MiTCR, run with a Q25 quality threshold and the strictest error-elimination algorithm, handled CDR3 identification, clonotype clustering and error correction. A nonparametric unseen species model using Euler transformation provided a lower-bound estimate of total TCR beta diversity. TCRdb passed the public sequencing reads through fastp at Q25 and MiXCR, retaining productive beta sequences. Here each entry gathers all rows of one CDR3 protein and keeps the most common genes and DNA. The V and J calls shown here were made by TCRdb, not taken from the authors' results. The sample table shows about 1.5 million distinct CDR3 sequences, and around 42% are seen once. The ten most abundant clones make up less than 8% of the sample.

A few counts support this clonotype. Its antigen is not yet known. Nothing much larger sits one base from this clone, and base qualities are not available. CDR1 and CDR2, looked up from the germline V gene, are MNHEY and SVGAGI. The CDR3 has 14 amino acids, counting the end cysteine and phenylalanine. The kept DNA is CDR3 alone, 42 bases in frame from the first base. V loses 0 bases of germline sequence and J loses 4 bases, and the interval between the two ends is 9 bases. The TCR sequence derives from a woman in her late teens or twenties in good health. This chain is built from TRBV6-5 and TRBJ1-2, with TRBD1 perhaps the D gene, on 6 matching bases. The sequencing sample was made of blood. In nucleotides, the sequence is TGTGCCAGCAGTTACTCGTTGGGGGCCTATGGCTACACCTTC. This codes for CASSYSLGAYGYTF.